This is a list of T cell receptor beta chains from one sample in a study of cytomegalovirus exposure and HLA in healthy donors. Using immunoSEQ multiplex PCR, the repertoire was profiled, and TCRdb retains in-frame clones only, with some absent. In the table there are some 250,000 clones, around 76% of which are singletons. The sequenced sample consisted of PBMCs. These receptors originate from a woman aged 40 to 50 in good health and CMV-seropositive. The CDR3 runs from the conserved cysteine through the conserved F or W.

CDR3aa: CASSLSGQLSSYEQYF; v_gene: TRBV5-1; j_gene: TRBJ2-7
CDR3aa: CASSTARTSGGGETQYF; v_gene: TRBV19; j_gene: TRBJ2-5
CDR3aa: CASSPIDRGLVGYTF; v_gene: TRBV6-5; j_gene: TRBJ1-2
CDR3aa: CASSSQGEQYF; v_gene: TRBV5-4; j_gene: TRBJ2-5
CDR3aa: CASSQDRSAGYEQYF; v_gene: TRBV4-3; j_gene: TRBJ2-7
CDR3aa: CACLQSSYEQYF; v_gene: TRBV30; j_gene: TRBJ2-7
CDR3aa: CASTPFGYEAFF; v_gene: TRBV6-1; j_gene: TRBJ1-1
CDR3aa: CASSQMGREAFF; v_gene: TRBV5-4; j_gene: TRBJ1-1
CDR3aa: CASSVYGSSYEQYF; v_gene: TRBV9; j_gene: TRBJ2-7
CDR3aa: CASSRPDYQDYEQYF; v_gene: TRBV5-5; j_gene: TRBJ2-7
CDR3aa: CAWSRDIYNEQFF; v_gene: TRBV30; j_gene: TRBJ2-1
CDR3aa: CASSRQGGGNTIYF; v_gene: TRBV5-4; j_gene: TRBJ1-3
CDR3aa: CSGRSGRTEAFF; v_gene: TRBV29-1; j_gene: TRBJ1-1
CDR3aa: CASSLAPGKTYEQYF; v_gene: TRBV5-1; j_gene: TRBJ2-7
CDR3aa: CASSRGLRYEQYF; v_gene: TRBV7-2; j_gene: TRBJ2-7
CDR3aa: CASSGSTSGSFYEQYF; v_gene: TRBV9; j_gene: TRBJ2-7
CDR3aa: CASTAGGGNTGELFF; v_gene: TRBV7-9; j_gene: TRBJ2-2
CDR3aa: CASSLLGGNQPQHF; v_gene: TRBV27; j_gene: TRBJ1-5
CDR3aa: CASSPNSGPYEQYF; v_gene: TRBV27; j_gene: TRBJ2-7
CDR3aa: CASKPGQGNHEQFF; v_gene: TRBV19; j_gene: TRBJ2-1
CDR3aa: CAISESDSQTDGYTF; v_gene: TRBV10-3; j_gene: TRBJ1-2
CDR3aa: CASRARDSNQPQHF; v_gene: TRBV19; j_gene: TRBJ1-5
CDR3aa: CASSSPETSGRYEQYF; v_gene: TRBV6-6; j_gene: TRBJ2-7
CDR3aa: CASSQENTARGNYGYTF; v_gene: TRBV4-3; j_gene: TRBJ1-2